This entry describes one TCR beta chain. Its antigen is unidentified. The CDR3 runs to 15 residues. V dropped 5 bases and J dropped 10 bases, with 18 bases sitting between them. Germline CDR1 is SGHTA and CDR2 is FQGTGA. This entry is derived from a study of cytomegalovirus exposure and HLA in healthy donors. The overall study: Of the donors genotyped, 300 to 500 in all, about 76% fell in the Caucasian-associated ancestry cluster.

Whole-study results and caveats: Most TCR beta V segments were productive about 87% or about 30% of the time in an earlier analysis. It emerged from a later analysis that several of the most significant clusters appeared to be linked to common viral pathogens. A later analysis reportedly found that, within productive TCRs, an Asian-associated ancestry cluster had fewer N-insertions than the mean observed across the roughly 610 donors.

The PCR was carried out with 60 Vbeta primers and 13 Jbeta primers. The data were produced by immunoSEQ multiplex PCR, yet TCRdb's version contains in-frame clones alone and is incomplete. This sample has roughly 180,000 clones, with roughly 80% found just once. V usage is TRBV7-3 and J usage is TRBJ1-6; D perhaps matches TRBD1 (6 bases). The receptor comes from a male donor in good health and CMV-seronegative. Source material: PBMCs. CDR3 DNA: TGTGCCAGCAGCCCTTCTACTGGGGGCGGCTCACCCCTCCACTTT. This encodes CASSPSTGGGSPLHF.